The table lists the clone carrying this T cell receptor (beta chain) with many counts. Its antigen remains unknown. The sample is drawn from a study of molecular identifiers for immune sequencing clone quantification. About the research overall: In replicates, the authors split RNA from around 20,000 or 100,000 naive CD8 cells five ways and sequenced four. Study-wide findings and caveats: Highly expanded clone sizes could be underestimated through barcode sharing by identical TCR molecules.

Naive CD8 T cells, phenotype CD8+CD4-CCR7+CD45RA+, were sorted. Libraries of bulk TCR were made by previously described methods (with listed TCR primers). TCRdb processed the PCR reads anew with MiXCR; each CDR3 protein has one entry. Of 80,000 to 95,000 distinct CDR3 sequences in the sample, around a fifth were seen once. The CDR3 runs to 13 residues. V lost 3 bases and J 8 bases, leaving 13 bases between the germline ends. Germline-derived CDR1 and CDR2 are MNHEY and SVGAGI. The receptor's source is a human donor in good health. Some libraries in this study had Jurkat cell RNA spiked in. V gene TRBV6-5 combines with J gene TRBJ1-1, with D possibly TRBD1 on 6 matching bases. Sequencing was done on a sample of naive CD8+ T cells from blood, with Jurkat cell RNA spiked in. As for subset: FACS-sorted CD8+CD4-CCR7+CD45RA+ naive T cells. The CDR3: CASSYPMGAEAFF. CDR3 nucleotide sequence: TGTGCCAGCAGTTATCCCATGGGGGCCGAAGCTTTCTTT.